Reported below is one T cell receptor (beta chain). Its matching antigen is unknown. Primers: 60 Vbeta forward and 13 Jbeta reverse. Produced via immunoSEQ multiplex PCR; TCRdb's table is partial and in-frame only. The sample carries roughly 100,000 clones, around 79% recorded once. The germline V and J ends were trimmed by 2 bases and 6 bases, with 7 bases remaining between them. CDR3 size: 13 residues. Germline CDR1 is MNHEY and CDR2 is SMNVEV (reference sequence). The data are from a study of cytomegalovirus exposure and HLA in healthy donors. Broader study findings: Follow-up analysis later connected one missense variant in DCLRE1C with trimming of TCR beta V- and J-genes. Overall, approximately 150 TCR beta chains were annotated as cytomegalovirus-associated.

This clonotype was sampled from a woman between 40 and 55 years old in good health and CMV-seronegative. Sequencing used PBMCs. This chain uses TRBV27 with TRBJ2-2; D possibly corresponds to TRBD2 (5 bases). CDR3: CASSLLASGELFF. The CDR3 DNA reads TGTGCCAGCAGTTTACTAGCCTCCGGGGAGCTGTTTTTT.